A selection of T cell receptor beta chains follows, all from one sample in a study of OX40 agonist ivuxolimab in advanced cancers. Clones were sequenced by immunoSEQ multiplex PCR, and TCRdb holds only the in-frame ones, with some missing. This sample yields tens of thousands of clones, of which 81% are seen a single time; 6% to 7.5% belongs to the top ten. The sample was CD4+ or CD8+ T cells sorted from blood, taken in a trial of the OX40 agonist ivuxolimab. The receptors shown here come from an adult with an advanced solid tumor such as melanoma, head and neck, liver or kidney cancer. Both conserved end residues are part of each CDR3. The D gene is left open where the match is weak. Some rows mark clone size as missing; the rest say once, few, many or name a class of expanded clone.

j_call | clone_size | v_call | d_call | cdr3_aa | cdr3_nt
TRBJ2-2 | . | TRBV6-5 | TRBD1 | CASSPGQVNTGELFF | TGTGCCAGCAGTCCAGGACAGGTGAACACCGGGGAGCTGTTTTTT
TRBJ2-5 | . | TRBV28 | TRBD2 | CASSRGGRRQETQYF | TGTGCCAGCAGCCGGGGGGGAAGAAGGCAAGAGACCCAGTACTTC
TRBJ1-2 | . | TRBV30 | . | CAWGYINYGYTF | TGTGCCTGGGGATACATTAACTATGGCTACACCTTC
TRBJ1-5 | once | TRBV7-6 | TRBD1 | CASSPGQGVGQPQHF | TGTGCCAGCAGCCCTGGTCAGGGGGTGGGTCAGCCCCAGCATTTT
TRBJ1-4 | . | TRBV28 | . | CASTYPGGFNEKLFF | TGTGCCAGCACTTACCCGGGGGGGTTTAATGAAAAACTGTTTTTT
TRBJ2-7 | few | TRBV5-4 | . | CASTSSEKRYEQYF | TGTGCCAGCACCTCCAGCGAAAAGAGGTACGAGCAGTACTTC
TRBJ1-1 | . | TRBV7-2 | . | CASSWEEGNTEAFF | TGTGCCAGCAGCTGGGAGGAGGGAAACACTGAAGCTTTCTTT
TRBJ1-2 | once | TRBV6-5 | TRBD1 | CASSYWEGANYGYTF | TGTGCCAGCAGTTATTGGGAGGGGGCCAACTATGGCTACACCTTC
TRBJ2-1 | . | TRBV28 | TRBD1 | CASTPLGGQFNNEQFF | TGTGCCAGCACCCCACTAGGGGGCCAATTTAACAATGAGCAGTTCTTC
TRBJ2-1 | . | TRBV5-1 | . | CASSPENLYEQFF | TGCGCCAGCAGCCCCGAAAACTTGTATGAGCAGTTCTTC
TRBJ1-3 | . | TRBV6-1 | . | CASSDIVGSGNTIYF | TGTGCCAGCAGTGATATCGTGGGATCTGGAAACACCATATATTTT
TRBJ2-7 | once | TRBV27 | . | CASSFVGASYEQYF | TGTGCCAGCAGTTTTGTAGGGGCCTCCTACGAGCAGTACTTC
TRBJ1-1 | few | TRBV30 | TRBD1 | CAWTLDRVSRTEAFF | TGTGCCTGGACCCTGGACAGGGTTTCACGCACTGAAGCTTTCTTT
TRBJ2-7 | few | TRBV30 | . | CAWSVGGLYEQYF | TGTGCCTGGAGTGTTGGAGGGTTGTACGAGCAGTACTTC
TRBJ1-2 | . | TRBV7-8 | . | CASSLARNNYGYTF | TGTGCCAGCAGCTTAGCGCGGAATAACTATGGCTACACCTTC
TRBJ2-7 | . | TRBV7-9 | . | CASSLLNGDEQYF | TGTGCCAGCAGCTTATTGAATGGGGACGAGCAGTACTTC
TRBJ1-2 | . | TRBV15 | TRBD1 | CATSRDRGYGGYTF | TGTGCCACCAGCAGGGACAGGGGGTATGGGGGCTACACCTTC
TRBJ1-5 | few | TRBV27 | . | CASQSGSGVYSNQPQHF | TGTGCCAGCCAATCCGGGTCAGGGGTTTATAGCAATCAGCCCCAGCATTTT
TRBJ2-7 | . | TRBV7-2 | TRBD2 | CASSPPLAGGYSYEQYF | TGTGCCAGCAGCCCACCGCTAGCGGGGGGTTACTCCTACGAGCAGTACTTC
TRBJ2-5 | . | TRBV5-4 | . | CASSLSMEETQYF | TGTGCCAGCAGCTTGTCCATGGAGGAGACCCAGTACTTC
TRBJ2-1 | . | TRBV7-6 | TRBD2 | CASSLTSGRTEQFF | TGTGCCAGCAGCTTGACTAGCGGGAGAACTGAGCAGTTCTTC
TRBJ2-1 | . | TRBV11-2 | . | CASSPPSYNEQFF | TGTGCCAGCAGCCCTCCCTCCTACAATGAGCAGTTCTTC
TRBJ1-2 | . | TRBV27 | TRBD1 | CASSHRQGGYGYTF | TGTGCCAGCAGTCATAGACAGGGGGGCTATGGCTACACCTTC
TRBJ1-5 | . | TRBV13 | . | CASSFRQSNQPQHF | TGTGCCAGCAGCTTTCGACAGAGCAATCAGCCCCAGCATTTT
TRBJ2-4 | . | TRBV29-1 | . | CSVLGGGRDIQYF | TGCAGCGTGCTAGGGGGAGGGAGGGACATTCAGTACTTC
TRBJ1-1 | . | TRBV6-6 | TRBD1 | CASSTGQGWLDTEAFF | TGTGCCAGCAGTACTGGACAGGGGTGGCTGGACACTGAAGCTTTCTTT
TRBJ2-5 | . | TRBV10-2 | . | CASSSYSIQETQYF | TGCGCCAGCAGTTCCTACTCAATACAAGAGACCCAGTACTTC
TRBJ1-3 | once | TRBV9 | TRBD1 | CASSVQGASGNTIYF | TGTGCCAGCAGCGTACAGGGGGCATCTGGAAACACCATATATTTT
TRBJ1-3 | . | TRBV28 | . | CASSLGGTGNTIYF | TGTGCCAGCAGTTTAGGGGGGACTGGAAACACCATATATTTT
TRBJ1-2 | . | TRBV6-1 | TRBD1 | CASSEYRGQGYGYTF | TGTGCCAGCAGTGAATATAGGGGACAGGGCTATGGCTACACCTTC
TRBJ1-3 | . | TRBV7-9 | TRBD1 | CASSGSRTGAGNTIYF | TGTGCCAGCAGCGGCTCCCGGACAGGGGCTGGAAACACCATATATTTT
TRBJ1-2 | . | TRBV7-9 | . | CASSRGWNYGYTF | TGTGCCAGCAGCCGGGGATGGAACTATGGCTACACCTTC
TRBJ1-5 | . | TRBV7-9 | . | CASSLGWGDGNQPQHF | TGTGCCAGCAGCTTAGGTTGGGGGGACGGCAATCAGCCCCAGCATTTT
TRBJ2-7 | . | TRBV6-6 | . | CASSYGLYEQYF | TGTGCCAGCAGTTACGGGCTATACGAGCAGTACTTC
TRBJ1-1 | . | TRBV28 | . | CASSLSRSNTEAFF | TGTGCCAGCAGTTTAAGCCGGTCGAACACTGAAGCTTTCTTT